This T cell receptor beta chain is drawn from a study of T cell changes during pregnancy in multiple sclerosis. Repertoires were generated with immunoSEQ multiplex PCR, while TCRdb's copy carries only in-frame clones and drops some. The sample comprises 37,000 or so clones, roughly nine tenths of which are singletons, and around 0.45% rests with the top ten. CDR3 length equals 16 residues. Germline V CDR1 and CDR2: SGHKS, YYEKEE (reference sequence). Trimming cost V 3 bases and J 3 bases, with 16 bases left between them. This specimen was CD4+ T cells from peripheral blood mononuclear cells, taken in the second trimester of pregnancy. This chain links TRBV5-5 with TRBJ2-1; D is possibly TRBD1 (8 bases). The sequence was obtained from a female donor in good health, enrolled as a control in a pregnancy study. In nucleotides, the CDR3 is TGTGCCAGCAGCTCACAGGGGGGGCCCCTCTACAATGAGCAGTTCTTC. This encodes CASSSQGGPLYNEQFF.